This T cell receptor beta chain was captured by sequencing in a study of shared clonotypes between healthy human individuals. Overall study: Each donor had three CD4 naive, three CD4 memory, two CD8 naive and one CD8 memory plate.

Turning to this clone: No antigen is known for it.

Here immunoSEQ multiplex PCR was the method, and the copy in TCRdb shows in-frame clones only, minus some. The data contain over 2 million clones, 95% of them singletons. Points from the study as a whole: Exclusively blood specimens were collected; tissue repertoires likely differ. The low donor count limited represented genetic and exposure-history diversity. Deeper or shallower sequencing was expected to change how clonotypes are shared among donors.

The receptor was derived from a man in his late teens or twenties in good health. Sequencing was performed on naive CD4+ T cells sorted from blood. Noted subset: CD45RA+ positively selected.

In DNA form, the CDR3 reads TGTGCCAGCACCCTTAGAGCCGGGACGCTTAGCACAGATACGCAGTATTTT. Its protein is CASTLRAGTLSTDTQYF. V and J are TRBV27 and TRBJ2-3; tentatively, D is TRBD1 or TRBD2 (5 bases each). Germline assignment: CDR1 MNHEY and CDR2 SMNVEV (reference sequence). V was shortened by 7 bases and J by 0 bases, with 20 bases between the two germline ends. The CDR3 has 17 residues.